This T cell receptor beta chain was captured by sequencing in a study of blood T cell repertoires in COVID-19. The wider study: Samples taken during acute and convalescent COVID-19 were collected in the United States, Italy and Spain. Sample material is recorded as cDNA or gDNA derived from T cells, B-cell-depleted T cells, or PBMCs.

J lost 4 bases, V lost 6 bases, and 11 bases had no gene match. Germline CDR1 SGHAT, CDR2 FQNNGV. CDR3 length: 15 amino acids. Original data processing: By means of reference gene primer amplification, nucleated cell counts were estimated. The repertoire was sequenced with immunoSEQ multiplex PCR; TCRdb's copy has only in-frame clones and lacks some. V and J calls and clone size are those listed in that table; D and trimming were worked out from the DNA. The sample lists under 50,000 clones, about 90% occurring once. Sequencing was carried out using peripheral blood. The TCR sequence derives from a man aged 65 to 79 with active COVID-19. The V gene is TRBV11-2, the J gene TRBJ2-7; TRBD1 matches 8 bases. The CDR3 bases are TGTGCCAGCAGAGAACTCAGGGGGCGAAAATACGAGCAGTACTTC. Its translation is CASRELRGRKYEQYF.